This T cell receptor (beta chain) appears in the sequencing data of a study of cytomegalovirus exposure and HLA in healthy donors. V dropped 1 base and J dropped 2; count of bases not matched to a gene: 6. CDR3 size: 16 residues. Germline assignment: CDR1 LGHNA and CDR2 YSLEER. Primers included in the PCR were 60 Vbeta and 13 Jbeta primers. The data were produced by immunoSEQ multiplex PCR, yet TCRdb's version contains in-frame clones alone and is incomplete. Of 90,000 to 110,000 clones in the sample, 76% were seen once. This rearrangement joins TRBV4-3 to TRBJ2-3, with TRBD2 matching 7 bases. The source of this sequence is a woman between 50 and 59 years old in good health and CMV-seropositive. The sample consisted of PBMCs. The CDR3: CASSQVASGHTDTQYF. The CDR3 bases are TGCGCCAGCAGCCAAGTGGCTAGCGGTCACACAGATACGCAGTATTTT.